This entry features one T cell receptor (beta chain) sequence. The data stem from a study of spatial heterogeneity in lung cancer. Every molecule of TCR cDNA had its own unique molecular identifier. TCRdb independently ran MiXCR on the 5' RACE reads; one entry per CDR3 protein. Of around 100,000 distinct CDR3 sequences detected, 10% to 14% appear once; the ten largest clones hold 20% to 30%. The time point denotes: blood at routine non-recurrence follow-up after resection. The CDR3 totals 14 residues. Germline V lookup: CDR1 DFQATT, CDR2 SNEGSKA (reference sequence). V lost 3 bases to trimming and J lost 2 bases; unmatched junction nucleotides: 4.

The sample in question was PBMCs, obtained at follow-up. This clonotype was sampled from a female donor with early-stage non-small cell lung cancer. The gene calls are TRBV20-1 and TRBJ2-3; 8 positions agree with TRBD1. In nucleotides, the CDR3 is TGCAGTGCTAGGCAGGGGGCGATCACAGATACGCAGTATTTT. Translated: CSARQGAITDTQYF.